This T cell receptor (beta chain) stems from a study of cytomegalovirus exposure and HLA in healthy donors (dated by TCRdb to about 2017). Describing the broader study: According to a later analysis, one platform produced both the 120 validation repertoires and the 670 or so repertoires of the first cohort. The study aimed to test whether signatures of past pathogen exposure could be identified by cataloging public T cell receptors. A separate validation cohort of some 130 different subjects was used in addition to the roughly 670-subject first cohort. To predict cytomegalovirus infection status, the study combined high-throughput TCR immunosequencing, statistical association of individual TCRs with disease status, and machine learning. The paper as a whole reports these results and caveats: In both the original and validation cohorts, the classifier was reported to diagnose cytomegalovirus status with high specificity and sensitivity. The authors suggested that the approach could potentially be generalized to other disease states and immunological phenotypes. The study gave a list of over 150 TCR beta chains associated with cytomegalovirus. In a later analysis, TCRs clustered in the first cohort were found to also tend to co-occur in the roughly 120 validation repertoires, with 94% of cluster scores above 0. While some public TCRs were present in many individuals, most TCR sequences turned up only very rarely across donors. In vitro tests confirmed that a few of the cytomegalovirus-associated TCR beta chains recognize cytomegalovirus antigens. The validation cohort had no HLA typing available for a later analysis, so co-occurrence within that cohort was assessed over all 130 or so repertoires.

The donors were included in the validation cohort of 130 or so subjects, a group kept apart from the roughly 700-subject first cohort. Receptor libraries were prepared by the immunoSEQ multiplex PCR assay. On the study's bioinformatics: To diagnose cytomegalovirus status from the catalog of TCR beta chain sequences, a statistical classification framework was built. Sourced from immuneACCESS, this table was stored by TCRdb with only in-frame sequences that have V and J called. A share of the clones is absent; for the studies checked, an unresolved V gene accounts for under half, and the remainder has no known explanation. V, J and clone size were drawn from that table, and D and trimming were deduced from the DNA. Recorded for this sample are about 330,000 clones; about nine tenths of them occurred a single time. The ten biggest clones cover roughly 1.1% of the sample. The CDR3 sequence holds 15 residues, the cysteine and phenylalanine included. Left in the record is the CDR3 DNA by itself, 45 bases read in frame from the first base. From the germline V gene, CDR1 is SGHRS and CDR2 is YFSETQ. For this chain, trimming is 0 bases at the V end and 3 bases at the J end, and the number of junction bases without a gene match is 5.

About this clone: What this receptor recognizes is not known. Base-call qualities are not available, and no considerably larger clone is one nucleotide away.

The rearrangement combines TRBV5-1 with TRBJ2-7; TRBD2 lines up with 8 middle nucleotides. Material for sequencing was PBMCs. This clonotype was obtained from a woman younger than 45 in good health and CMV-seropositive. The CDR3 is CASSLVAGQSYEQYF. Here is the DNA: TGCGCCAGCAGCTTGGTAGCGGGACAAAGCTACGAGCAGTACTTC.